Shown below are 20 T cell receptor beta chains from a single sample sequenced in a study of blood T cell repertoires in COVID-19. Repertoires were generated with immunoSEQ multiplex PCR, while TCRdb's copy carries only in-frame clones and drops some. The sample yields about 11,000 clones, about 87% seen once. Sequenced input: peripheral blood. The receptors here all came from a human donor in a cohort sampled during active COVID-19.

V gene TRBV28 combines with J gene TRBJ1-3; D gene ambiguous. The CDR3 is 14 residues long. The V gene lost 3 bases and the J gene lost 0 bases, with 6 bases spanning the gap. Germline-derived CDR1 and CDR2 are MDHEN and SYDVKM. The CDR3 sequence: CASSFRPSGNTIYF. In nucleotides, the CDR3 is TGTGCCAGCAGTTTTCGTCCCTCTGGAAACACCATATATTTT.

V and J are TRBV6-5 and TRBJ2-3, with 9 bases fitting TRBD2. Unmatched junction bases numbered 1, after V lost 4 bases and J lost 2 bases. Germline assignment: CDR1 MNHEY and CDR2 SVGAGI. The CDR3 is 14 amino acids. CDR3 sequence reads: CASSSSGNTDTQYF. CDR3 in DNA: TGTGCCAGCAGTTCTAGCGGGAACACAGATACGCAGTATTTT.

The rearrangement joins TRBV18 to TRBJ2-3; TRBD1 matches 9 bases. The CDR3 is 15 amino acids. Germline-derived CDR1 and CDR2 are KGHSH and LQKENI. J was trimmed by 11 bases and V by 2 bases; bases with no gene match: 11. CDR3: CASSPLGTGKSWQYF. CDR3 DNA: TGTGCCAGCTCACCATTGGGGACAGGGAAGTCGTGGCAGTATTTT.

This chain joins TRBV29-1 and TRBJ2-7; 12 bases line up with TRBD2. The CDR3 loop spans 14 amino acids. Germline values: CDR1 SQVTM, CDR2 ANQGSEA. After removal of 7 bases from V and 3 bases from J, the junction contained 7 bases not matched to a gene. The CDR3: CSGGPSGRVYEQYF. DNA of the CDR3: TGCAGCGGAGGGCCTAGCGGGAGGGTCTACGAGCAGTACTTC.

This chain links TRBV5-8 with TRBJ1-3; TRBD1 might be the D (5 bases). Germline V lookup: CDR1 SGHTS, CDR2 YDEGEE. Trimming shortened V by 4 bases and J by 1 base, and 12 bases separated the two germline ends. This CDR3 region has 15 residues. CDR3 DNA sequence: TGTGCCAGCAGCCCGGGGGTCTTTTCTGGAAACACCATATATTTT. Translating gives CASSPGVFSGNTIYF.

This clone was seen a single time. Here the CDR3 DNA reads TGTGCCAGCAGATCACCCCCCGGGACAGGGGGCATATCGGGTGGCTACACCTTC. This codes for CASRSPPGTGGISGGYTF. The rearrangement uses TRBV28 and TRBJ1-2; 12 nucleotides line up with TRBD1. V lost 6 bases to trimming and J lost 7 bases; unmatched junction nucleotides: 18. This CDR3 has 18 amino acids. Per germline, CDR1 MDHEN and CDR2 SYDVKM.

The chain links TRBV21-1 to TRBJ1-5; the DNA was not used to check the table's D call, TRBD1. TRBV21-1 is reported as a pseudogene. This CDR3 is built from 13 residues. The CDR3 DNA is TGTGCCAGCAGGGGACAGGGGAATCAGCCCCAGCATTTT. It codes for CASRGQGNQPQHF.

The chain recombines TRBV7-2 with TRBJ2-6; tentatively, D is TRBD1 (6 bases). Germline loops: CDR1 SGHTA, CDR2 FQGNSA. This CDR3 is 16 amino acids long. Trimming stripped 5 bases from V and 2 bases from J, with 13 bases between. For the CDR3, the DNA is TGTGCCAGCAGCATAAGGACAGCCACTGGGGCCAACGTCCTGACTTTC. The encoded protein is CASSIRTATGANVLTF.

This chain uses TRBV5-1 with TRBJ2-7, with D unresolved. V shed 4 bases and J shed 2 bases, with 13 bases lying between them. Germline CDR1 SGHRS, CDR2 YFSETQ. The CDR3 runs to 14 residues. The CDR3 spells CASSLPSSPYEQYF. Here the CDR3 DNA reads TGCGCCAGCAGCCTACCGTCCTCCCCCTACGAGCAGTACTTC.

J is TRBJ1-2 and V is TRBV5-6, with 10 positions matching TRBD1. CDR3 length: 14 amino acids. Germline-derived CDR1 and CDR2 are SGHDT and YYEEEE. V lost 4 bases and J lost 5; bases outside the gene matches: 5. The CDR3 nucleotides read TGTGCCAGCAGCCTGGGACAGGGGAATTATGGCTACACCTTC. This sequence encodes CASSLGQGNYGYTF.

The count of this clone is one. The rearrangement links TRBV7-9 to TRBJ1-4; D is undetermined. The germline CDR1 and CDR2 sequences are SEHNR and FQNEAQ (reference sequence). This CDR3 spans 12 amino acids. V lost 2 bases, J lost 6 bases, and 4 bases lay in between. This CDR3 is CASSLYDEKLFF. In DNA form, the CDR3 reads TGTGCCAGCAGCTTATATGATGAAAAACTGTTTTTT.

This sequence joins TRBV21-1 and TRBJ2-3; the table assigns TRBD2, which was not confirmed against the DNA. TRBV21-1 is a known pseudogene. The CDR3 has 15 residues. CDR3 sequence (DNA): TGTGCCAGCACCATCGGGACTAGCGGAGAGGATACGCAGTATTTT. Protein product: CASTIGTSGEDTQYF.

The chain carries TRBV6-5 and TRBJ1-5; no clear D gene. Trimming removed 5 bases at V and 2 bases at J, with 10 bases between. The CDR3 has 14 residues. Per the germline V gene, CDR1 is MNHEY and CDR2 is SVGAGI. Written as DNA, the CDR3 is TGTGCCAGCAGTCTTACTCGGGGCAATCAGCCCCAGCATTTT. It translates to CASSLTRGNQPQHF.

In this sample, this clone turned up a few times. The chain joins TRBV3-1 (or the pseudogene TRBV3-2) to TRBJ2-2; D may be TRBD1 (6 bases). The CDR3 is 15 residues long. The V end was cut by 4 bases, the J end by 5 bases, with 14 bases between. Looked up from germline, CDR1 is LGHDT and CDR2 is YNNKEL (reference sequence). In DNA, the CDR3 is TGTGCCAGCAGCCCCTACAGGGAACCGACCGGGGAGCTGTTTTTT. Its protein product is CASSPYREPTGELFF.

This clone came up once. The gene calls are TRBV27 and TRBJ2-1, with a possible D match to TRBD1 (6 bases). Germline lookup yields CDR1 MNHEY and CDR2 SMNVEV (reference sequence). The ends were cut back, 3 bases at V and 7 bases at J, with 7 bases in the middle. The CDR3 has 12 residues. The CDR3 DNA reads TGTGCCAGCAGTTTCAGGGGTAATGAGCAGTTCTTC. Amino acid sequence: CASSFRGNEQFF.

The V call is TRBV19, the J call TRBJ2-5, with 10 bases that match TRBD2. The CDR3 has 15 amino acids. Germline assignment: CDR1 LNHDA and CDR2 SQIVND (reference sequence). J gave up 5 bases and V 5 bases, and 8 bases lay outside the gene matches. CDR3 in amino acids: CASSRLAGDGETQYF. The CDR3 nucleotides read TGTGCCAGTAGTCGGCTAGCGGGAGATGGGGAGACCCAGTACTTC.

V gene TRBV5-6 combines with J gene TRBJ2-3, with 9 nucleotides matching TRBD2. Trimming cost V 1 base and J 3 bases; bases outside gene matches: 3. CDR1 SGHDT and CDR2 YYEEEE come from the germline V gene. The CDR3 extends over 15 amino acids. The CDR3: CASSLQREVTDTQYF. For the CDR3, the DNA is TGTGCCAGCAGCTTGCAGCGGGAGGTGACAGATACGCAGTATTTT.

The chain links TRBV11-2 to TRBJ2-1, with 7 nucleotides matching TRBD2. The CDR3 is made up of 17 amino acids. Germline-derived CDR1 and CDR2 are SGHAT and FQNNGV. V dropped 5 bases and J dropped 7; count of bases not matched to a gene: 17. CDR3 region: CASSPPQWEGSRNEQFF. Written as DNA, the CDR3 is TGTGCCAGCAGCCCACCTCAGTGGGAGGGTTCTCGGAATGAGCAGTTCTTC.

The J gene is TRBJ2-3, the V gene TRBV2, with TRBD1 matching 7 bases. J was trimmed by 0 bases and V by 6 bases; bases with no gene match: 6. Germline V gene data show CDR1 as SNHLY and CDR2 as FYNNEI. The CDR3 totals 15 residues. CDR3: CASRGWDSSTDTQYF. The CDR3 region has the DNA TGTGCCAGCAGGGGATGGGACAGTAGCACAGATACGCAGTATTTT.

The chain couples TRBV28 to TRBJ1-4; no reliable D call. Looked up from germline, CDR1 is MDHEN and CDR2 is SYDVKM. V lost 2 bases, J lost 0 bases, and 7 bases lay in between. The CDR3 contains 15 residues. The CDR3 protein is CASSLIGTTNEKLFF. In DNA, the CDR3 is TGTGCCAGCAGTTTAATCGGGACAACTAATGAAAAACTGTTTTTT. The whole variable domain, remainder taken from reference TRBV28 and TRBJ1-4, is DVKVTQSSRYLVKRTGEKVFLECVQDMDHENMFWYRQDPGLGLRLIYFSYDVKMKEKGDIPEGYSVSREKKERFSLILESASTNQTSMYLCASSLIGTTNEKLFFGSGTQLSVL.